A single T cell receptor (beta chain) is shown here with its context. The antigen is unknown. These data are taken from a study of cytomegalovirus exposure and HLA in healthy donors. Study results and caveats: In the 100 to 150 validation repertoires, approximately 94% of cluster scores exceeded 0, per a later analysis. Reported results showed that the classifier diagnosed cytomegalovirus status with high specificity and sensitivity.

Sequencing was performed with immunoSEQ multiplex PCR; in TCRdb, only in-frame clones are kept and a portion is missing. This repertoire shows more than 65,000 clones, 95% to 96% found once; its top ten account for 1.3%. The donors were part of the validation cohort of 120 subjects. That cohort was separate from the first cohort, which comprised fewer than 800 subjects. The V segment lost 1 base and the J segment 4 bases; nucleotides outside the gene matches: 4. Germline V CDR1 and CDR2: SGHVS, FNYEAQ. The CDR3 spans 14 residues. The specimen was PBMCs. This clonotype was sampled from a woman under 30 in good health and CMV-seronegative. The chain joins TRBV7-6 to TRBJ2-7; 7 bases line up with TRBD1. CDR3 residues: CASSLETGNYEQYF. The DNA for the CDR3 is TGTGCCAGCAGCTTAGAGACAGGGAATTACGAGCAGTACTTC.